This T cell receptor (beta chain) was retrieved from a study of shared clonotypes between healthy human individuals. Study-level results: Sharing of clonotypes among donors was expected to vary with sequencing depth.

The donors were adults (healthy and HIV-negative) with no recent acute infections or vaccinations. Investigators divided CD4+ cells into CD45RA+ naive and CD45RA-negative memory subsets. As to this clone: Its target is not known.

Germline V gene sequence: CDR1 SGHAT, CDR2 FQNNGV. This CDR3 has 16 amino acids. V lost 0 bases and J lost 4; bases outside the gene matches: 6. TCRdb's copy holds only in-frame clones and misses some; the assay was immunoSEQ multiplex PCR. The table records some 2,100,000 clones, approximately 95% of them present only once. This TCR was sampled from a man aged 18 to 35 in good health. Sequenced sample: naive CD4+ T cells sorted from blood. The subset denotes: CD45RA+ positively selected. V gene TRBV11-2 combines with J gene TRBJ2-1; 7 bases align to TRBD2. The CDR3 here is CASSLDPSGNYNEQFF. DNA for the CDR3: TGTGCCAGCAGCTTAGATCCCAGCGGGAATTACAATGAGCAGTTCTTC.